The sequence of this TCR beta chain was determined in a study of patients and donors after allogeneic stem cell transplantation. TCRdb analysed the RT-PCR reads with MiXCR anew, one entry per CDR3 protein. The data show around 150,000 distinct CDR3 sequences, about two fifths seen once. Trimming took 5 bases from V and 3 from J; bases not matched to a gene: 7. The CDR3 covers 14 residues. Germline V gene sequence: CDR1 SNHLY, CDR2 FYNNEI. There are a few counts of this clonotype. The TCR was taken from a human donor who was either an allogeneic HSCT recipient or a stem cell or donor lymphocyte infusion donor (not recorded which). It is not recorded whose cells these are; they may come from a transplant donor. Sequences were obtained from blood, either unsorted or a sorted T cell fraction (not recorded which). The chain uses TRBV2 and TRBJ2-7; TRBD1 agrees at 7 bases. In DNA, the CDR3 is TGTGCCAGCAGTATGAGGGGGACAGACTACGAGCAGTACGTC. Protein: CASSMRGTDYEQYV.